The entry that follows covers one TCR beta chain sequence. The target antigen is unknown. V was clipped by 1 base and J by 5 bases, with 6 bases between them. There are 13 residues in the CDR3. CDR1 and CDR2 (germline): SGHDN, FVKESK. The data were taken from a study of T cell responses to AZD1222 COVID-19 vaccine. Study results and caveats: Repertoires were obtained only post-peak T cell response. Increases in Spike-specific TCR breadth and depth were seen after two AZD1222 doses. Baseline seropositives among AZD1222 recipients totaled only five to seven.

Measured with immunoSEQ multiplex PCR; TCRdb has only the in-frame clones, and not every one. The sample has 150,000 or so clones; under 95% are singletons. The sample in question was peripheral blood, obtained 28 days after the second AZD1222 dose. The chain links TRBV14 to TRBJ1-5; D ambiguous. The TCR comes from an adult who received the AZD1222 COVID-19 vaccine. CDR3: CASSQGGHQPQHF. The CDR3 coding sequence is TGTGCCAGCAGCCAAGGGGGTCATCAGCCCCAGCATTTT.